The 16 T cell receptor beta chains below come from one sample, sequenced in a study of T-cell memory formation after mild COVID-19 (dated by TCRdb to the early 2020s). Library generation was performed with 5' RACE. The data were produced on an Illumina NovaSeq 6000. TCRdb reworked the public reads: Q25 trimming with fastp, MiXCR clone assembly, productive beta chains retained. CDR3 protein sequences are deduplicated, and each keeps its most common genes and DNA. Within this sample are about 390,000 distinct CDR3 sequences, with 21% of them counted one time only. Clones ranked in the top ten supply about an eighth of the sample. Sequenced: PBMCs or a T cell subset sorted from them (not recorded which). The receptors were gathered from an adult woman who had mild COVID-19 (a few samples of this study predate the infection). The sample titles of this study are shuffled in the database, so cell type and time point are left out; the donor was told from shared clones.

This clonotype was seen only a few times. The chain combines TRBV7-9 with TRBJ2-2; 11 nucleotides agree with TRBD2. This CDR3 is built from 16 residues. The trim removed 5 bases at V and 8 bases at J, leaving 10 bases unmatched. Germline CDR1 reads SEHNR; CDR2 reads FQNEAQ (reference sequence). This chain's CDR3 is CASSQPSGGPPGELFF. The DNA for the CDR3 is TGTGCCAGCAGCCAGCCTAGCGGGGGGCCACCTGGGGAGCTGTTTTTT.

The chain has TRBV10-3 and TRBJ2-1, with a weak D call TRBD2 (5 bases). The V end lost 3 bases, the J end lost 4 bases, and 10 bases lay between the germline ends. CDR1 and CDR2 from the germline V gene are ENHRY and SYGVKD. This CDR3 is 14 amino acids long. CDR3 DNA sequence: TGTGCCATCAGTGAAGGAGGCTCGTACAATGAGCAGTTCTTC. It encodes CAISEGGSYNEQFF.

The rearrangement uses TRBV28 and TRBJ2-7, with 7 bases aligning to TRBD1. The CDR3 loop spans 13 amino acids. CDR1 and CDR2 (germline): MDHEN, SYDVKM. With 6 bases clipped from V and 4 bases from J, the junction kept 6 bases outside the gene matches. The CDR3 loop is CASRTGTDYEQYF. The CDR3 DNA is TGTGCCAGCAGGACCGGGACAGATTACGAGCAGTACTTC.

This clonotype was detected only a few times. The chain couples TRBV7-8 to TRBJ1-2, with no clear D. Germline CDR1 is SGHVS and CDR2 is FQNEAQ. The CDR3 extends over 17 amino acids. Deletions cut 2 bases from V and 3 bases from J, with 19 bases between. CDR3 loop: CASSLFVREVEDYGYTF. The CDR3 DNA reads as TGTGCCAGCAGCTTATTCGTCCGGGAGGTTGAGGACTATGGCTACACCTTC. The whole variable domain, filled in from reference TRBV7-8 and TRBJ1-2, reads GAGVSQSPRYKVAKRGQDVALRCDPISGHVSLFWYQQALGQGPEFLTYFQNEAQLDKSGLPSDRFFAERPEGSVSTLKIQRTQQEDSAVYLCASSLFVREVEDYGYTFGSGTRLTVV.

This clonotype occurred a few times. V usage is TRBV3-1 and J usage is TRBJ2-3; 7 bases fit TRBD2. Trimming cost V 0 bases and J 1 base; bases outside gene matches: 1. The germline V gene has CDR1 LGHDT and CDR2 YNNKEL (reference sequence). This CDR3 has 15 residues. The CDR3: CASSQETSGTDTQYF. DNA of the CDR3: TGTGCCAGCAGCCAAGAAACTAGCGGCACAGATACGCAGTATTTT.

V gene TRBV5-1 combines with J gene TRBJ2-1; TRBD2 matches at 10 bases. The CDR3 sequence is 15 residues long. Losses at the gene ends were 4 bases for V and 9 bases for J; bases not matched to a gene: 10. CDR1 and CDR2 from the germline V gene are SGHRS and YFSETQ. This CDR3 is CASSPTSGGGFEQFF. CDR3 bases: TGCGCCAGCAGCCCCACGAGCGGGGGGGGTTTTGAGCAGTTCTTC.

As DNA, the CDR3 is TGTGCCAGCAGTTTGCAGGGGTCCTATGGCTACACCTTC. Translating gives CASSLQGSYGYTF. V gene TRBV6-2 or TRBV6-3 combines with J gene TRBJ1-2, with TRBD1 as a possible D gene (6 bases). Germline lookup yields CDR1 MNHEY and CDR2 SVGEGT. The germline V and J ends were trimmed by 4 bases and 4 bases, with 10 bases remaining between them. The CDR3 sequence is 13 residues long.

The V gene is TRBV12-3 or TRBV12-4, the J gene TRBJ2-3; D unresolved. The CDR3 totals 15 residues. V was pared by 1 base and J by 2 bases, with 10 bases between. The CDR3 nucleotides are TGTGCCAGCAGTTTAGACCAGTTTCTCACAGATACGCAGTATTTT. Protein: CASSLDQFLTDTQYF.

The chain couples TRBV12-3 or TRBV12-4 to TRBJ1-5, with 10 bases that match TRBD1. With 3 bases clipped from V and 0 bases from J, the junction kept 2 bases outside the gene matches. This CDR3 region has 16 residues. The CDR3 nucleotides are TGTGCCAGCAGTTTGACAGGGGGCCGTAGCAATCAGCCCCAGCATTTT. Translating it yields CASSLTGGRSNQPQHF.

This clonotype turned up a few times. V is TRBV6-5 and J is TRBJ1-2; no reliable D call. This CDR3 contains 16 residues. V lost 0 bases to trimming and J lost 4 bases, with 15 bases between them. Per germline, CDR1 MNHEY and CDR2 SVGAGI. The CDR3 is CASSYSIDRWSYGYTF. The CDR3 region has the DNA TGTGCCAGCAGTTACTCGATAGATCGATGGAGCTATGGCTACACCTTC.

The chain is built from TRBV5-1 and TRBJ2-1, with D hard to call. The CDR3 extends over 12 amino acids. The germline V and J ends were trimmed by 4 bases and 4 bases, with 6 bases remaining between them. CDR1 and CDR2 from the germline V gene are SGHRS and YFSETQ. CDR3 bases: TGCGCCAGCAGCCTGCCGTACAATGAGCAGTTCTTC. Translating gives CASSLPYNEQFF.

This rearrangement joins TRBV7-6 to TRBJ1-1; no clear D. CDR3 length: 14 residues. Germline lookup yields CDR1 SGHVS and CDR2 FNYEAQ. V was cut by 1 base and J by 6 bases, with 12 bases left in between. The CDR3 coding sequence is TGTGCCAGCAGCTTAGAGGCCCTGAGCGCTGAAGCTTTCTTT. Its translation is CASSLEALSAEAFF. Full variable domain (rest looked up from reference TRBV7-6 and TRBJ1-1): GAGVSQSPRYKVTKRGQDVALRCDPISGHVSLYWYRQALGQGPEFLTYFNYEAQQDKSGLPNDRFSAERPEGSISTLTIQRTEQRDSAMYRCASSLEALSAEAFFGQGTRLTVV.

The chain links TRBV24-1 to TRBJ2-1, with D tentatively TRBD1 or TRBD2 (6 bases each). V was cut by 7 bases and J by 8 bases, with 17 bases left in between. The CDR3 runs to 14 residues. In germline, CDR1 is KGHDR, CDR2 SFDVKD. Written as DNA, the CDR3 is TGTGCCACCAGGTCTTCTGGGGGGCAACATGAGCAGTTCTTC. It encodes CATRSSGGQHEQFF.

This clonotype was counted between two and nine times. The chain employs TRBV6-6 and TRBJ2-2; a possible D gene is TRBD1 (8 bases). Trimming cost V 6 bases and J 5 bases, with 16 bases left between them. The germline V gene has CDR1 MNHNY and CDR2 SVGAGI (reference sequence). This CDR3 contains 15 residues. The CDR3 protein is CASRADRGGTGELFF. CDR3 coding DNA: TGTGCCAGCAGGGCCGACAGGGGAGGGACCGGGGAGCTGTTTTTT.

The chain combines TRBV7-9 with TRBJ2-3; 9 nucleotides agree with TRBD2. CDR1 and CDR2 from the germline V gene are SEHNR and FQNEAQ (reference sequence). With V trimmed by 5 bases and J by 3 bases, 6 bases remained unmatched. The CDR3 sequence is 15 residues long. CDR3 in DNA: TGTGCCAGCAGCCTGGCGAGCGGGAGGACAGATACGCAGTATTTT. Amino acids: CASSLASGRTDTQYF.

The chain employs TRBV24-1 and TRBJ2-7; no definite D call. CDR1 and CDR2 from the germline V gene are KGHDR and SFDVKD. The CDR3 has 11 residues. Trimming removed 5 bases from V and 6 bases from J, with 7 bases in between. The CDR3 coding sequence is TGTGCCACCAGTGTCGGCGGCGAGCAGTACTTC. It translates to CATSVGGEQYF.